The rows below give T cell receptor beta chains drawn from one sample of a study of blood T cell repertoires in COVID-19. Only in-frame clones appear in the TCRdb table, and some are missing; sequencing was by immunoSEQ multiplex PCR. The sample includes over 130,000 clones, roughly 85% seen only once; the top ten take 2.5% to 3%. Sequencing was done on a sample of peripheral blood. These receptors were collected from a man aged 45-65 years with acute or convalescent COVID-19. Both conserved end residues are part of each CDR3. Each record gives: clone size, CDR3 length, D gene, J gene, V gene, CDR3 DNA, CDR3 protein. D genes are given only for firm matches. The size entry is marked missing in some rows and otherwise reads once, few, many or a size class.

- | 17 | TRBD1 | TRBJ1-2 | TRBV18 | TGTGCCAGCTCACAACTACCCGGGACAGGGAGTCACTATGGCTACACCTTC | CASSQLPGTGSHYGYTF
- | 15 | TRBD1 | TRBJ1-6 | TRBV7-2 | TGTGCCAGCAGCTTAGACAGGGGAAATAATTCACCCCTCCACTTT | CASSLDRGNNSPLHF
once | 13 | - | TRBJ1-1 | TRBV14 | TGTGCCAGCAGCCTCGAGATGAACACTGAAGCTTTCTTT | CASSLEMNTEAFF
- | 13 | - | TRBJ1-2 | TRBV7-9 | TGTGCCAGCAGCTTAGACAGTGCCTCTGGCTACACCTTC | CASSLDSASGYTF
few | 14 | TRBD1 | TRBJ1-4 | TRBV5-1 | TGCGCCAGCAGGGGAGGGACAGGGTATGAAAAACTGTTTTTT | CASRGGTGYEKLFF
- | 15 | TRBD2 | TRBJ2-7 | TRBV25-1 | TGTGCCAGCAGTGGGCCGGGACTAGCGGAGTACGAGCAGTACTTC | CASSGPGLAEYEQYF
few | 17 | TRBD1 | TRBJ2-2 | TRBV5-8 | TGTGCCAGCAGCCCGAGGCGCCGGACAGGGGACACCGGGGAGCTGTTTTTT | CASSPRRRTGDTGELFF
- | 15 | TRBD2 | TRBJ2-3 | TRBV2 | TGTGCCAGCAGGAGGCGGGAGAGCGGCACAGATACGCAGTATTTT | CASRRRESGTDTQYF
once | 23 | TRBD1 | TRBJ1-5 | TRBV3-1/TRBV3-2 | TGTGCCAGCAGCCAAGCTAAGGCCCAGGGGGACAGGCCGAAACGTTGGGGCAATCAGCCCCAGCATTTT | CASSQAKAQGDRPKRWGNQPQHF
- | 15 | - | TRBJ2-2 | TRBV9 | TGTGCCAGCAGCGGGGGCGCCCTAGACACCGGGGAGCTGTTTTTT | CASSGGALDTGELFF
- | 13 | TRBD2 | TRBJ2-1 | TRBV25-1 | TGTGCCAGTCGACTAGCAAGGTACAATGAGCAGTTCTTC | CASRLARYNEQFF
- | 14 | TRBD1 | TRBJ1-2 | TRBV18 | TGTGCCAGCTCACCGACAGGGGGGGCGGTTGGCTACACCTTC | CASSPTGGAVGYTF
- | 14 | - | TRBJ1-2 | TRBV10-3 | TGTGCCATCAGTGTCGCGCCCATACCCTATGGCTACACCTTC | CAISVAPIPYGYTF
- | 19 | - | TRBJ1-4 | TRBV3-1/TRBV3-2 | TGTGCCAGCAGCCGGGTTGGGGGCAGGGAAAAATCAACTAATGAAAAACTGTTTTTT | CASSRVGGREKSTNEKLFF
- | 16 | TRBD1 | TRBJ2-1 | TRBV10-3 | TGTGCCATCTCGCCGTCTGACAGGGGGAACGAGGGTGAGCAGTTCTTC | CAISPSDRGNEGEQFF
- | 15 | - | TRBJ1-2 | TRBV5-6 | TGTGCCAGCAGCTCTTCAGAGGGTCTAAAAAGTGGCTACACCTTC | CASSSSEGLKSGYTF
- | 15 | - | TRBJ2-5 | TRBV18 | TGTGCCAGCTCACCGGCACAGACGATCCAAGAGACCCAGTACTTC | CASSPAQTIQETQYF
- | 15 | - | TRBJ1-1 | TRBV6-5 | TGTGCCAGCAGTATACAGGGAATAGCGAACACTGAAGCTTTCTTT | CASSIQGIANTEAFF
- | 17 | TRBD1 | TRBJ2-1 | TRBV18 | TGTGCCAGCTCACCTCAGTTTGCAGGGGGCTCCTACAATGAGCAGTTCTTC | CASSPQFAGGSYNEQFF
once | 13 | - | TRBJ2-2 | TRBV10-1 | TGCGCCAGCAGTAAGGAGGACACCGGGGAGCTGTTTTTT | CASSKEDTGELFF
once | 19 | TRBD2 | TRBJ2-3 | TRBV7-2 | TGTGCCAGCAGCTCCTCCGGACTAGCGGGAGGGCCTGGCACAGATACGCAGTATTTT | CASSSSGLAGGPGTDTQYF
- | 15 | - | TRBJ2-1 | TRBV7-9 | TGTGCCAGCAGCTTAGCGCGATCGTCTTACAATGAGCAGTTCTTC | CASSLARSSYNEQFF